Listed here is a single T cell receptor beta chain. Its target is unknown. At the DNA level, this CDR3 is encoded by other sequences in the same sample as well. Profiled with immunoSEQ multiplex PCR; TCRdb holds only in-frame clones, not every one. The repertoire holds approximately 19,000 clones, with under 70% as singletons. The sample originates from a study of Tregs in tolerant kidney transplant recipients. About the study: CD4+CD25+CD127- cells came from approximately 3-day belatacept mixed lymphocyte reactions, some with approximately 5-day graft donor restimulation. The study, taken as a whole, reports: Biological reproducibility was not directly addressed in this study. The most relevant donor-specific Treg TCRbeta repertoire apparently came from expansion with activated donor B cells. Findings come from small patient numbers and require larger validation.

CDR3 length equals 13 residues. Germline V lookup: CDR1 KGHSH, CDR2 LQKENI. The ends were cut back, 3 bases at V and 5 bases at J, with 10 bases in the middle. This chain uses TRBV18 with TRBJ2-5; possible D gene TRBD2, 6 bases. The TCR was taken from a human donor in good health. Material for sequencing was Tregs from blood cultured with allogeneic cells. The DNA of the CDR3 is TGTGCCAGCTCACCTGCGGGGCGGGAGACCCAGTACTTC. Translated, it gives CASSPAGRETQYF.